Sequencing of this TCR beta chain was carried out in a study of CD8 T cells in ankylosing spondylitis. About this clonotype: Its antigen is unknown.

The CDR3 is made up of 16 amino acids. Germline trimming cut 1 base from V and 4 bases from J; bases unmatched to any gene: 5. In germline, CDR1 is SGHRS, CDR2 YFSETQ. Using quantitative 5'-RACE with molecular barcodes, the authors made TCR beta libraries. TCRdb re-derived calls from the 5' RACE reads in MiXCR, one entry per CDR3 protein. The data contain roughly 120,000 distinct CDR3 sequences, roughly 15% of them singletons. Study results and limitations: Matched ankylosing spondylitis synovial fluid reportedly showed significant enrichment of disease-linked clones.

Specimen: blood, either unsorted or a sorted T cell fraction (not recorded which). The TCR sequence derives from a female donor with ankylosing spondylitis or in good health (not recorded which). This chain connects TRBV5-1 to TRBJ2-3; 11 bases fit TRBD2. The CDR3 here is CASSLILAGVSDTQYF. The CDR3 region has the DNA TGCGCCAGCAGCTTGATACTAGCGGGGGTCTCAGATACGCAGTATTTT.